The sequence of this T cell receptor (beta chain) was determined in a study of cytomegalovirus exposure and HLA in healthy donors. Both 60 Vbeta primers and 13 Jbeta primers went into the PCR. The table came from immunoSEQ multiplex PCR; TCRdb's copy has only in-frame clones and leaves some out. The sample comprises more than 140,000 clones, roughly 80% of which are singletons, and 1.5% to 2% rests with the top ten. With regard to this clone: The target antigen is unknown.

Study-wide results and limits: Among the sequence variants, a highly shared cluster was likely an artifact of sequencing.

There are 14 residues in the CDR3. Germline V lookup: CDR1 SSHAT, CDR2 FNYEAQ (reference sequence). Trimming cost V 6 bases and J 7 bases, with 18 bases left between them. The sequencing input was PBMCs. This chain links TRBV7-7 with TRBJ1-1, with TRBD1 as a possible D gene (6 bases). The TCR comes from a female donor in good health and CMV-seronegative. CDR3 DNA sequence: TGTGCCAGCAGTCGGATCGGGGAGGGGGGTGAAGCTTTCTTT. This sequence encodes CASSRIGEGGEAFF.